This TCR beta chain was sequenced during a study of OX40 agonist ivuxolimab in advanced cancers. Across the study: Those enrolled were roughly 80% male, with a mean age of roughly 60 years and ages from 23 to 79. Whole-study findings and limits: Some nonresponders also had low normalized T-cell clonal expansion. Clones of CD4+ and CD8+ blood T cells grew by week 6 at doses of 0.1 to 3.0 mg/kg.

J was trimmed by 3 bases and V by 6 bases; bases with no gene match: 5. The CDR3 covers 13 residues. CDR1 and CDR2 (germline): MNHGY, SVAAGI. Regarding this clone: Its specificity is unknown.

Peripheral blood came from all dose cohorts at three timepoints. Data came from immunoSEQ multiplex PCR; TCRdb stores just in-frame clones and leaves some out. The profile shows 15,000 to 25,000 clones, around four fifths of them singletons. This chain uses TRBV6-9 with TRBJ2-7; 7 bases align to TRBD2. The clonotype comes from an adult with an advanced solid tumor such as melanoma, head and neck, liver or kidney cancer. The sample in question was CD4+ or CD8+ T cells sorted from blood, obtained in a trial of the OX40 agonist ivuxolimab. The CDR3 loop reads CASRGGPIYEQYF. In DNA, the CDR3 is TGTGCCAGCAGGGGAGGGCCAATCTACGAGCAGTACTTC.